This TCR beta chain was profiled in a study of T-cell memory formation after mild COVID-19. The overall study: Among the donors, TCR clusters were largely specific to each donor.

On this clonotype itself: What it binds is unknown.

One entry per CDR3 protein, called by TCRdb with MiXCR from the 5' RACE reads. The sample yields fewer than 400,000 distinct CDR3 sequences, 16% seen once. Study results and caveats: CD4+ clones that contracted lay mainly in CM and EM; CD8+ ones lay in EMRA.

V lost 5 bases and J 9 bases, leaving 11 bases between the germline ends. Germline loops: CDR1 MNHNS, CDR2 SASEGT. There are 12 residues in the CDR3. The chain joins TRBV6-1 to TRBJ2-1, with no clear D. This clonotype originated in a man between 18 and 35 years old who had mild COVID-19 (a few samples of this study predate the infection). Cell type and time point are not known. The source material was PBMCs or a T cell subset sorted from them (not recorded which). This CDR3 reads CASSPPTGEQFF. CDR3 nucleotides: TGTGCCAGCAGTCCACCCACGGGTGAGCAGTTCTTC.